This TCR beta chain stems from a study of cytomegalovirus exposure and HLA in healthy donors. As for the study in general: Sequencing of around 200 million T cells in an earlier analysis found more than 100 million unique TCR beta sequences. Study results and caveats: 150 or so TCR beta chains were listed as cytomegalovirus-associated.

The PCR used 60 Vbeta and 13 Jbeta primers. TCRdb's copy holds only in-frame clones and misses some; the assay was immunoSEQ multiplex PCR. The profile shows 100,000 or so clones, 70% to 80% of them singletons. This clone has a handful of counts. Its antigen is unknown. CMV serostatus data were not documented for this donor. The material sequenced was PBMCs. This sequence was found in a human donor in good health.

CDR3 amino acids: CASSVGLEVAGDYEQYF. As DNA, the CDR3 is TGTGCCAGCAGCGTAGGTCTTGAAGTAGCGGGGGACTACGAGCAGTACTTC. V is TRBV9 and J is TRBJ2-7; TRBD2 matches at 9 bases. The CDR3 has 17 residues. Per the germline V gene, CDR1 is SGDLS and CDR2 is YYNGEE. V lost 0 bases to trimming and J lost 3 bases; unmatched junction nucleotides: 10.